The 10 T cell receptor beta chains below come from one sample, sequenced in a study of T cell responses to AZD1222 COVID-19 vaccine. The assay was immunoSEQ multiplex PCR, and TCRdb's table has in-frame clones only and misses some. The sample yields around 180,000 clones, 88% seen once. The source was peripheral blood, collected on day 0 of AZD1222 vaccination. These receptors were obtained from an adult in good health.

The J gene is TRBJ1-2, the V gene TRBV6-5, with TRBD1 identical over 8 bases. The V gene's germline CDR1 is MNHEY and CDR2 SVGAGI. V was pared by 6 bases and J by 4 bases, with 1 base of the junction left unmatched. The CDR3 totals 12 residues. In nucleotides, the CDR3 is TGTGCCAGCAGCGGACAGGGCTATGGCTACACCTTC. Protein product: CASSGQGYGYTF.

The chain joins TRBV3-1 (or the pseudogene TRBV3-2) to TRBJ1-6, with 8 positions matching TRBD1. This CDR3 is built from 17 residues. The J segment lost 3 bases and the V segment lost 3 bases, leaving 7 bases of the junction unmatched. From germline, CDR1 is LGHDT and CDR2 YNNKEL (reference sequence). CDR3 in amino acids: CASSHYQGANYNSPLHF. The CDR3 coding sequence is TGTGCCAGCAGCCATTACCAGGGGGCGAACTATAATTCACCCCTCCACTTT.

This rearrangement joins TRBV18 to TRBJ1-6, with TRBD1 identical over 7 bases. Germline trimming cut 6 bases from V and 7 bases from J; bases unmatched to any gene: 6. This CDR3 is 14 amino acids long. Germline V gives CDR1 KGHSH, CDR2 LQKENI. The CDR3 is CASSRDRANSPLHF. Here the CDR3 DNA reads TGTGCCAGCTCGCGTGACAGGGCGAATTCACCCCTCCACTTT. The complete variable domain, with remaining parts taken from reference TRBV18 and TRBJ1-6, reads NAGVMQNPRHLVRRRGQEARLRCSPMKGHSHVYWYRQLPEEGLKFMVYLQKENIIDESGMPKERFSAEFPKEGPSILRIQQVVRGDSAAYFCASSRDRANSPLHFGNGTRLTVT.

V gene TRBV19 combines with J gene TRBJ1-5; D uncertain. The ends were cut back, 1 base at V and 7 bases at J, with 8 bases in the middle. Germline CDR1 reads LNHDA; CDR2 reads SQIVND (reference sequence). The CDR3 totals 13 residues. The CDR3 is CASSIGRTQPQHF. The CDR3, as DNA: TGTGCCAGTAGTATAGGGCGAACCCAGCCCCAGCATTTT.

J is TRBJ1-4 and V is TRBV5-1; the match to TRBD1 covers 7 bases. Per the germline V gene, CDR1 is SGHRS and CDR2 is YFSETQ. This CDR3 has 17 residues. V lost 0 bases to trimming and J lost 5 bases; unmatched junction nucleotides: 10. CDR3 nucleotides: TGCGCCAGCAGCTTGGTGAAAGGGGGCGAGGTAAATGAAAAACTGTTTTTT. Translation gives CASSLVKGGEVNEKLFF.

V usage is TRBV19 and J usage is TRBJ1-1, with 9 nucleotides matching TRBD1. J was trimmed by 6 bases and V by 6 bases; bases with no gene match: 8. The CDR3 totals 14 residues. Germline assignment: CDR1 LNHDA and CDR2 SQIVND (reference sequence). The CDR3 spells CASSRDRVVSEAFF. The CDR3 nucleotides are TGTGCCAGTAGCCGGGACAGGGTCGTTTCTGAAGCTTTCTTT. The full variable domain, with the rest looked up from reference TRBV19 and TRBJ1-1, is DGGITQSPKYLFRKEGQNVTLSCEQNLNHDAMYWYRQDPGQGLRLIYYSQIVNDFQKGDIAEGYSVSREKKESFPLTVTSAQKNPTAFYLCASSRDRVVSEAFFGQGTRLTVV.

The chain employs TRBV29-1 and TRBJ2-7; TRBD1 might be the D (6 bases). The CDR3 extends over 14 amino acids. The ends were cut back, 0 bases at V and 3 bases at J, with 12 bases in the middle. Germline V gene data show CDR1 as SQVTM and CDR2 as ANQGSEA. CDR3 in DNA: TGCAGCGTTGAAGATGGGTCCAGGGGCTACGAGCAGTACTTC. Residues: CSVEDGSRGYEQYF.

The chain is built from TRBV6-5 and TRBJ2-2; D remains unclear. Germline V CDR1 and CDR2: MNHEY, SVGAGI. The ends were cut back, 7 bases at V and 2 bases at J, with 5 bases in the middle. The CDR3 consists of 12 residues. CDR3 region: CASIENTGELFF. The CDR3 DNA sequence: TGTGCCAGCATAGAAAACACCGGGGAGCTGTTTTTT.

The rearrangement uses TRBV6-5 and TRBJ1-6, with TRBD1 matching over 11 bases. The length of the CDR3 is 15 residues. V dropped 7 bases and J dropped 8; count of bases not matched to a gene: 7. Germline V gives CDR1 MNHEY, CDR2 SVGAGI. The CDR3 loop reads CASNSGQGAHSPLHF. In nucleotides, the CDR3 is TGTGCCAGCAATTCCGGACAGGGGGCCCATTCACCCCTCCACTTT.

The CDR3 protein is CAISESMAGVYNEQFF. CDR3 bases: TGTGCCATCAGTGAGTCGATGGCAGGGGTCTACAATGAGCAGTTCTTC. The chain links TRBV10-3 to TRBJ2-1; D perhaps matches TRBD1 (6 bases). The V end lost 0 bases, the J end lost 3 bases, and 12 bases lay between the germline ends. Germline-derived CDR1 and CDR2 are ENHRY and SYGVKD. The CDR3 consists of 16 residues.